The TCR beta chain under discussion was sequenced for a study of regulatory T cells in long-lasting Graves disease. CDR1 and CDR2 from the germline V gene are DFQATT and SNEGSKA (reference sequence). CDR3 length: 15 amino acids. The junction had 8 bases not matched to a gene; V was cut back by 6 bases and J by 1 base. Investigators prepared the TCR beta libraries by applying iRepertoire HTBI primers and Arm-PCR of CDR3 regions. In the authors' methods: Samples jointly harbored fewer than 70 TRBV and 12 to 15 TRBJ segments. Each CDR3 protein is one row after TCRdb ran MiXCR on the multiplex PCR reads. What appears here as the V and J calls and clone size reflects TCRdb's work, not the paper's. The data hold 500,000 to 700,000 distinct CDR3 sequences, with about 32% observed a single time. Whole-study findings and limits: Shared public clonotypes totalled about 2,600 in persistent patients, compared with around 880 in new patients. Persistent disease preferred TRBV28, TRBJ1-2 and TRBJ2-5.

In this sample, this clonotype turned up a few times. Its antigen remains unknown. Time point: persistent/refractory GD, antithyroid drugs over 5 years with positive TRAb. There was RNA extracted from PBMCs, and the TCR library was made from it. Around 9 milliliters of peripheral blood were drawn into EDTA tubes. The sample in question was peripheral blood mononuclear cells (PBMCs), obtained when the disease was refractory, from a patient treated with antithyroid drugs. The clonotype originates from a female donor with Graves disease. The chain recombines TRBV20-1 with TRBJ2-5; 10 nucleotides line up with TRBD2. This CDR3 is CSAETLAGFQETQYF. DNA of the CDR3: TGCAGTGCCGAGACACTAGCGGGGTTCCAAGAGACCCAGTACTTC.